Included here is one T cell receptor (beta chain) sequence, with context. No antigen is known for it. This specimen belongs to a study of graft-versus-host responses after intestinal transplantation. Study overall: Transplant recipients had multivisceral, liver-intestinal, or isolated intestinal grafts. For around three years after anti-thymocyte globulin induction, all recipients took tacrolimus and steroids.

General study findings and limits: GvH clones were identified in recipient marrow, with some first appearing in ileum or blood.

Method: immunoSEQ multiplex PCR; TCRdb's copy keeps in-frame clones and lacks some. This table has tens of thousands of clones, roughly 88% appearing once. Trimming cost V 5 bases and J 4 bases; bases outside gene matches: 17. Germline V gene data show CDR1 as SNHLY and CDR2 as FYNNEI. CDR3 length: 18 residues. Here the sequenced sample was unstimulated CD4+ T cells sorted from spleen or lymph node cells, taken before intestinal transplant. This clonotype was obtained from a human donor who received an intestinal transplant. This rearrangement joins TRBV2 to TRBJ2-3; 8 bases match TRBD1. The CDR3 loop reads CASSTQAVRGQGSDTQYF. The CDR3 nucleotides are TGTGCCAGCAGTACCCAAGCGGTCAGGGGGCAGGGTTCAGATACGCAGTATTTT.